Below, 21 T cell receptor beta chains from the same sample are listed, as sequenced in a study of T-cell memory formation after mild COVID-19. TCRdb re-called the 5' RACE reads with MiXCR, one entry per CDR3 protein. The repertoire includes hundreds of thousands of distinct CDR3 sequences, about 20% of them detected once, and under 15% sits in the top ten. Sequenced: PBMCs or a T cell subset sorted from them (not recorded which). The origin of the receptors is an adult woman who had mild COVID-19 (a few samples of this study predate the infection). Cell type and time point are not known.

This chain links TRBV5-6 with TRBJ2-6; possibly TRBD1 for D (5 bases). Trimming shortened V by 4 bases and J by 1 base, and 9 bases separated the two germline ends. Germline loops: CDR1 SGHDT, CDR2 YYEEEE. The CDR3 is made up of 15 amino acids. CDR3 amino acids: CASSNDSSGANVLTF. DNA of the CDR3: TGTGCCAGCAGCAACGACAGTTCTGGGGCCAACGTCCTGACTTTC.

This clonotype was found a few times. This sequence joins TRBV7-8 and TRBJ1-2; 7 nucleotides line up with TRBD1. V gave up 1 base and J gave up 5 bases; unmatched junction bases: 4. This CDR3 contains 14 residues. Germline V gene sequence: CDR1 SGHVS, CDR2 FQNEAQ. The DNA for the CDR3 is TGTGCCAGCAGCTTAGAAGACAGGGTTTATGGCTACACCTTC. Its protein is CASSLEDRVYGYTF.

This clonotype appeared a few times. DNA for the CDR3: TGCGCCAGCAGCCCGGTACCTGGGACCGGGGAGCTGTTTTTT. Amino acid sequence: CASSPVPGTGELFF. The chain combines TRBV5-1 with TRBJ2-2; D is ambiguous. Trimming shortened V by 4 bases and J by 5 bases, and 12 bases separated the two germline ends. Germline V lookup: CDR1 SGHRS, CDR2 YFSETQ. CDR3 size: 14 residues.

The table lists this clonotype with a few counts. Here the CDR3 reads CASSLTLAVTDTQYF. CDR3 coding DNA: TGTGCCAGCTCACTAACACTAGCGGTCACAGATACGCAGTATTTT. The chain uses TRBV18 and TRBJ2-3, with TRBD2 identical over 8 bases. This CDR3 has 15 amino acids. In germline, CDR1 is KGHSH, CDR2 LQKENI. The V and J ends lost 4 bases and 2 bases, in that order; junction bases with no gene match: 5.

The genes are TRBV9 and TRBJ2-1, with 13 bases identical to TRBD2. CDR3 size: 16 residues. Germline V gene data show CDR1 as SGDLS and CDR2 as YYNGEE. V lost 2 bases, J lost 10 bases, and 9 bases stayed unmatched. In DNA form, the CDR3 reads TGTGCCAGCAGCGTGGGAGGACTAGCGGGAGTTCGCGAGCAGTTCTTC. Its translation: CASSVGGLAGVREQFF.

CDR3 loop: CAWSPMTGLNTEAFF. CDR3 bases: TGTGCCTGGAGTCCAATGACAGGGCTGAACACTGAAGCTTTCTTT. The chain has TRBV30 and TRBJ1-1; 7 positions agree with TRBD1. The CDR3 consists of 15 residues. With 2 bases clipped from V and 0 bases from J, the junction kept 6 bases outside the gene matches. The germline gives CDR1 GTSNPN, CDR2 SVGIG (reference sequence).

This clonotype has a handful of counts. The CDR3 DNA follows: TGCAGTGCTCCCAAAGGTTTCTACCACACAGATACGCAGTATTTT. Residues: CSAPKGFYHTDTQYF. The chain combines TRBV20-1 with TRBJ2-3; D ambiguous. The CDR3 totals 15 residues. Trimming shortened V by 5 bases and J by 2 bases, and 17 bases separated the two germline ends. Germline V gives CDR1 DFQATT, CDR2 SNEGSKA (reference sequence).

This clonotype was detected many times. The chain employs TRBV18 and TRBJ1-1, with 9 bases fitting TRBD1. Germline V gene sequence: CDR1 KGHSH, CDR2 LQKENI. This CDR3 region has 13 residues. The V segment lost 6 bases and the J segment 1 base; nucleotides outside the gene matches: 0. The CDR3 DNA sequence: TGTGCCAGCTCGGGACAGGGGAACACTGAAGCTTTCTTT. Encoded protein: CASSGQGNTEAFF.

This clonotype was seen more than once but under ten times. The chain is built from TRBV30 and TRBJ2-6, with 9 bases lining up with TRBD1. J lost 2 bases, V lost 8 bases, and 10 bases had no gene match. Germline V gene sequence: CDR1 GTSNPN, CDR2 SVGIG (reference sequence). The CDR3 is made up of 16 amino acids. CDR3 sequence reads: CAGFGTGTAGANVLTF. The CDR3 coding sequence is TGTGCCGGATTCGGGACAGGGACGGCTGGGGCCAACGTCCTGACTTTC.

The J gene is TRBJ1-1, the V gene TRBV6-1; maybe TRBD1 (6 bases). V gave up 4 bases and J gave up 9 bases, with 15 bases separating them. The germline V gene has CDR1 MNHNS and CDR2 SASEGT. CDR3 size: 13 residues. This CDR3 reads CASSVRGSPQAFF. The CDR3 DNA reads as TGTGCCAGCAGTGTCAGGGGTTCCCCCCAAGCTTTCTTT.

This clonotype was observed a handful of times. V and J are TRBV14 and TRBJ2-1; 10 bases agree with TRBD2. The CDR3 spans 17 residues. Trimming at V came to 1 base and at J to 9 bases, leaving 12 bases not matched to a gene. Germline loops: CDR1 SGHDN, CDR2 FVKESK. The CDR3 is CASSQVLSAGGPGEQFF. The CDR3 nucleotides read TGTGCCAGCAGCCAAGTTCTGTCAGCGGGGGGGCCCGGTGAGCAGTTCTTC.

This clonotype came up a few times. The chain has TRBV12-3 or TRBV12-4 and TRBJ2-7; the match to TRBD2 covers 9 bases. The CDR3 is 16 residues long. With V trimmed by 1 base and J by 4 bases, 8 bases remained unmatched. In nucleotides, the CDR3 is TGTGCCAGCAGTTTAGAAGGCGGGAGGGCCAGGTACGAGCAGTACTTC. Residues: CASSLEGGRARYEQYF.

A few counts support this clonotype. This chain joins TRBV20-1 and TRBJ2-7; D uncertain. The CDR3 loop spans 14 amino acids. Germline lookup yields CDR1 DFQATT and CDR2 SNEGSKA (reference sequence). V was pared by 0 bases and J by 0 bases, with 9 bases between. CDR3 loop: CSARDLQSSYEQYF. The CDR3 bases are TGCAGTGCTAGAGATCTCCAGAGCTCCTACGAGCAGTACTTC.

The table lists this clonotype with many counts. The CDR3 DNA reads as TGCGCCAGCAGCCAAGGCCCCATCGGGACGGGGAGCGATGGCTACACCTTC. This sequence encodes CASSQGPIGTGSDGYTF. The gene calls are TRBV4-1 and TRBJ1-2; a weak D match, TRBD1 (5 bases). The V and J ends lost 1 base and 6 bases respectively, with 21 bases between them. The germline gives CDR1 MGHRA, CDR2 YSYEKL. The length of the CDR3 is 17 residues.

The chain uses TRBV24-1 and TRBJ2-3; the match to TRBD2 covers 14 bases. Per germline, CDR1 KGHDR and CDR2 SFDVKD. V gave up 5 bases and J gave up 2 bases; unmatched junction bases: 11. The CDR3 length is 19 residues. In DNA, the CDR3 is TGTGCCACCAGTGGGAGACTAGCGGGGGGGCCTTTGGTCACAGATACGCAGTATTTT. Encoded protein: CATSGRLAGGPLVTDTQYF.

This clonotype appeared once. This chain links TRBV2 with TRBJ2-7, with D perhaps TRBD2 (5 bases). The CDR3 runs to 14 residues. Trimming pared 3 bases from V and 12 bases from J, leaving 21 bases between. Germline V gene lookup returns CDR1 SNHLY and CDR2 FYNNEI. The CDR3 DNA reads as TGTGCCAGCAGTGAGTTAGGTTGGAGCGGCTCAGGGTACTTC. Amino acids: CASSELGWSGSGYF.

The genes are TRBV30 and TRBJ1-5; 7 nucleotides align to TRBD1. Germline CDR1 reads GTSNPN; CDR2 reads SVGIG (reference sequence). V lost 5 bases to trimming and J lost 4 bases; unmatched junction nucleotides: 5. The CDR3 consists of 13 residues. CDR3 in amino acids: CAWAGTENQPQHF. The CDR3 nucleotides are TGTGCCTGGGCCGGGACAGAGAATCAGCCCCAGCATTTT.

J is TRBJ2-7 and V is TRBV24-1; perhaps TRBD1 as D (5 bases). The CDR3 extends over 14 amino acids. Deletions cut 3 bases from V and 5 bases from J, with 13 bases between. Germline V gives CDR1 KGHDR, CDR2 SFDVKD. The CDR3 region is CATSDREGANEQYF. The CDR3 DNA reads TGTGCCACCAGTGATCGAGAAGGGGCCAACGAGCAGTACTTC.

The rearrangement uses TRBV11-3 and TRBJ2-3; TRBD1 is a possible D gene (6 bases). The germline V gene has CDR1 SGHNT and CDR2 YENEEA. Between the trimmed V and J ends, which lost 3 bases and 4 bases, there was a span of 20 bases. This CDR3 is built from 17 residues. CDR3 sequence: CASSFRQSGAQADTQYF. The CDR3 nucleotides read TGTGCCAGCAGCTTTCGACAGTCAGGGGCACAAGCAGATACGCAGTATTTT.

The rearrangement joins TRBV12-3 or TRBV12-4 to TRBJ1-6; 7 nucleotides agree with TRBD1. The junction had 7 bases not matched to a gene; V was cut back by 5 bases and J by 3 bases. This CDR3 is built from 16 residues. The CDR3 is CASSLSGQLYNSPLHF. The CDR3 DNA reads as TGTGCCAGCAGTCTATCGGGACAGCTCTATAATTCACCCCTCCACTTT.

The rearrangement uses TRBV4-1 and TRBJ2-1; tentative D call: TRBD2 (5 bases). Germline V gives CDR1 MGHRA, CDR2 YSYEKL. This CDR3 has 13 residues. Trimming took off 10 bases at V and 5 bases at J, with 15 bases between the two ends. CDR3 protein: CATGDYIHNEQFF. The CDR3 DNA follows: TGCGCCACCGGGGATTATATACACAATGAGCAGTTCTTC.